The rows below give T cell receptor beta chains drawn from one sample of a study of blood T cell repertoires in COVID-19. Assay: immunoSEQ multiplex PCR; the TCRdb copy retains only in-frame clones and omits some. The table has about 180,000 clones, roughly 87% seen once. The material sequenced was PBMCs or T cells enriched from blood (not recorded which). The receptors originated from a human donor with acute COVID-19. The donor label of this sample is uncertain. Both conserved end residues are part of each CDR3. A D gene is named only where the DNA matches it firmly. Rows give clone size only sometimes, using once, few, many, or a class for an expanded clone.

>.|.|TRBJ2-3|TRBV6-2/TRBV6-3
TGTGCCAGCAGTTACTCGATGGTTCTGGACAGACAGAGGACAGATACGCAGTATTTT
CASSYSMVLDRQRTDTQYF
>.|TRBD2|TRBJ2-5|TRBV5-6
TGTGCCAGCAGCTTGGCCCTAGCGGGGGCGGAGACCCAGTACTTC
CASSLALAGAETQYF
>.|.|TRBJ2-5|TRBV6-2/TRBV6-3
TGTGCCAGCAGTCGAGGACTGAGGGAGACCCAGTACTTC
CASSRGLRETQYF
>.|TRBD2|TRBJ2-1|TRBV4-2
TGTGCCAGCAGGGGAAGCGGGGATTACAATGAGCAGTTCTTC
CASRGSGDYNEQFF
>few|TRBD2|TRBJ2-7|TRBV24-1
TGTGCCACCAGTGATAGGACTAGCGGGGAGCAGTACTTC
CATSDRTSGEQYF
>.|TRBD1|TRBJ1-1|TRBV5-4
TGTGCCAGCAGCCCCGCGGACAGGAATGAAGCTTTCTTT
CASSPADRNEAFF
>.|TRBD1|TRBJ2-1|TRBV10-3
TGTGCCATCGGGGGTCTCGCCGGGACAGGGGGCATGAATGAGCAGTTCTTC
CAIGGLAGTGGMNEQFF
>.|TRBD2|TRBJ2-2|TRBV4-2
TGTGCCAGCAGCCAAGTCCGGGGGGGTCTGACCGGGGAGCTGTTTTTT
CASSQVRGGLTGELFF
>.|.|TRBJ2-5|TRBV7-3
TGTGCCAGCAGCTATCAGGGGGGAGAGACCCAGTACTTC
CASSYQGGETQYF
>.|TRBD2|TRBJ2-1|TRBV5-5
TGTGCCAGCAGCGCGGGACTAGCGGACTACAATGAGCAGTTCTTC
CASSAGLADYNEQFF
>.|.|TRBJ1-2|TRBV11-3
TGTGCCAGCAGCTTATCGACAGGATATGGCTACACCTTC
CASSLSTGYGYTF